Listed below are T cell receptor beta chains from one sample, sequenced in a study of T cell responses to AZD1222 COVID-19 vaccine. TCRdb keeps only in-frame clones here, not all; method: immunoSEQ multiplex PCR. The table shows under 200,000 clones, with around 90% occurring only once. The specimen was peripheral blood, collected 28 days after the second AZD1222 dose. These receptors originate from an adult who received the AZD1222 COVID-19 vaccine. Each CDR3 is given with its conserved first and last residue. The D gene is left open where the match is weak. Not all rows give a size; the values are once, few, many and, for expanded clones, a class.

>TRBV30|TRBD1|.|TRBJ1-2
CAGTGTGGYGYTF
TGTGCCGGGACCGGGACAGGTGGATATGGCTACACCTTC
>TRBV18|.|.|TRBJ2-7
CASSPPRTGTYEQYF
TGTGCCAGCTCACCCCCGCGAACAGGGACCTACGAGCAGTACTTC
>TRBV7-9|.|.|TRBJ1-6
CASRLRDSPLHF
TGTGCCAGCAGGCTCAGGGATTCACCCCTCCACTTT
>TRBV25-1|TRBD2|.|TRBJ2-1
CASYTSGMGPYNEQFF
TGTGCCAGCTATACTAGCGGGATGGGACCCTACAATGAGCAGTTCTTC
>TRBV6-2/TRBV6-3|TRBD1|once|TRBJ1-6
CASSRGQGALNSPLHF
TGTGCCAGCAGCCGGGGACAGGGGGCGCTTAATTCACCCCTCCACTTT
>TRBV4-1|.|.|TRBJ1-6
CASSQEQSSYNSPLHF
TGCGCCAGCAGCCAAGAACAGAGCTCCTATAATTCACCCCTCCACTTT
>TRBV6-2/TRBV6-3|TRBD2|.|TRBJ2-7
CASSKTSGRGEQYF
TGTGCCAGCAGTAAGACTAGCGGGAGAGGGGAGCAGTACTTC
>TRBV6-5|TRBD1|.|TRBJ2-7
CASSLGQGVYEQYF
TGTGCCAGCAGTCTGGGACAGGGGGTCTACGAGCAGTACTTC
>TRBV24-1|.|.|TRBJ1-2
CATSDPPFGYGYTF
TGTGCCACCAGTGATCCTCCGTTTGGCTATGGCTACACCTTC
>TRBV28|.|.|TRBJ1-5
CASSPRQVTAQPQHF
TGTGCCAGCAGTCCGCGACAGGTAACGGCTCAGCCCCAGCATTTT
>TRBV14|.|.|TRBJ2-1
CASSQVMRAGNEQFF
TGTGCCAGCAGCCAAGTCATGCGCGCCGGGAATGAGCAGTTCTTC
>TRBV6-5|.|.|TRBJ2-7
CASSYLDRSTQDEQYF
TGTGCCAGCAGTTACCTAGACAGGTCGACGCAGGACGAGCAGTACTTC
>TRBV27|.|.|TRBJ1-5
CASSLGRDANQPQHF
TGTGCCAGCAGTTTAGGCAGGGATGCCAATCAGCCCCAGCATTTT
>TRBV7-2|TRBD1|.|TRBJ1-1
CASSARQGTSTEAFF
TGTGCCAGCAGCGCCAGACAGGGGACCTCCACTGAAGCTTTCTTT
>TRBV6-5|TRBD1|.|TRBJ1-5
CASDRTGNSNQPQHF
TGTGCCAGCGACCGGACAGGGAATAGCAATCAGCCCCAGCATTTT
>TRBV28|.|.|TRBJ1-1
CASSSHGAGNTEAFF
TGTGCCAGCAGTTCTCACGGGGCAGGCAACACTGAAGCTTTCTTT
>TRBV21-1|.|.|TRBJ1-5
CASTLGGKEDNQPQHF
TGTGCCAGCACCCTCGGAGGGAAGGAGGACAATCAGCCCCAGCATTTT
>TRBV5-1|.|.|TRBJ1-1
CASSIQTVSMNTEAFF
TGCGCCAGCAGCATCCAGACAGTCTCGATGAACACTGAAGCTTTCTTT
>TRBV27|TRBD1|.|TRBJ1-2
CASSSPRQGSYGYTF
TGTGCCAGCAGTTCCCCCCGACAGGGTAGCTATGGCTACACCTTC
>TRBV4-2|.|.|TRBJ2-7
CASSISDSPSYEQYF
TGTGCCAGCAGCATTTCGGACAGCCCGTCCTACGAGCAGTACTTC
>TRBV6-5|.|.|TRBJ1-1
CASSYSIQGNTEAFF
TGTGCCAGCAGTTACTCGATTCAGGGGAACACTGAAGCTTTCTTT
>TRBV18|TRBD1|.|TRBJ1-4
CASSPRTGEREKLFF
TGTGCCAGCTCACCCCGGACAGGGGAGAGGGAAAAACTGTTTTTT
>TRBV12-3/TRBV12-4|.|.|TRBJ2-5
CASSPGETQYF
TGTGCCAGCAGCCCGGGTGAGACCCAGTACTTC
>TRBV6-5|.|.|TRBJ1-6
CASTTGGRYNSPLHF
TGTGCCAGCACCACGGGGGGGAGGTATAATTCACCCCTCCACTTT
>TRBV29-1|TRBD1|.|TRBJ2-5
CSGAFVGGSQYF
TGCAGCGGTGCTTTTGTAGGGGGCTCCCAGTACTTC
>TRBV4-3|.|.|TRBJ1-6
CASSQDIGNSPLHF
TGCGCCAGCAGCCAAGATATTGGGAATTCACCCCTCCACTTT
>TRBV2|.|.|TRBJ2-7
CASSSRQGVSYEQYF
TGTGCCAGCAGTTCCCGGCAGGGTGTCTCCTACGAGCAGTACTTC
>TRBV9|.|.|TRBJ1-5
CASSGGGFQPQHF
TGTGCCAGCAGCGGGGGGGGATTCCAGCCCCAGCATTTT
>TRBV7-9|.|.|TRBJ2-1
CASSEARGRDEQFF
TGTGCCAGCAGCGAGGCGCGGGGACGGGATGAGCAGTTCTTC
>TRBV19|.|.|TRBJ1-1
CASSISFHTEAFF
TGTGCCAGTAGTATCAGCTTCCACACTGAAGCTTTCTTT
>TRBV19|.|.|TRBJ1-1
CASSVGPISLIPEAFF
TGTGCCAGTAGTGTCGGGCCTATCTCCTTAATCCCTGAAGCTTTCTTT
>TRBV13|.|.|TRBJ1-1
CASSPRPTHEAFF
TGTGCCAGCAGCCCCAGGCCGACCCATGAAGCTTTCTTT
>TRBV20-1|.|.|TRBJ1-5
CSASSGVYPPQHF
TGCAGTGCTAGTAGCGGGGTCTACCCGCCCCAGCATTTT
>TRBV13|.|.|TRBJ2-7
CASSSGDGNSYEQYF
TGTGCCAGCAGCTCAGGGGACGGAAACTCCTACGAGCAGTACTTC
>TRBV6-5|.|.|TRBJ1-2
CASSYSSTNYGYTF
TGTGCCAGCAGTTACTCAAGTACCAACTATGGCTACACCTTC
>TRBV5-4|TRBD1|.|TRBJ2-7
CASSSGTGYDEQYF
TGTGCCAGCAGCTCCGGGACAGGGTACGACGAGCAGTACTTC
>TRBV6-6|.|.|TRBJ1-2
CASSFPQRGYTF
TGTGCCAGCAGTTTCCCACAGCGTGGCTACACCTTC
>TRBV14|.|.|TRBJ1-4
CASSPLGSGVNEKLFF
TGTGCCAGCAGCCCCCTAGGGTCCGGGGTTAATGAAAAACTGTTTTTT
>TRBV19|TRBD1|.|TRBJ1-2
CASRDRPDASRGYTF
TGTGCCAGTAGGGACAGGCCCGACGCCTCCAGAGGCTACACCTTC
>TRBV9|.|.|TRBJ2-3
CASSLSDGGYSTDTQYF
TGTGCCAGCAGCCTTTCGGACGGGGGTTATAGCACAGATACGCAGTATTTT
>TRBV5-5|TRBD2|.|TRBJ2-7
CASSAGGSGYSYEQYF
TGTGCCAGCAGCGCCGGGGGGAGCGGGTACTCCTACGAGCAGTACTTC
>TRBV27|TRBD2|.|TRBJ2-3
CASRPTGLAGGTDTQYF
TGTGCCAGCAGACCCACCGGACTAGCGGGGGGCACAGATACGCAGTATTTT
>TRBV28|TRBD2|.|TRBJ2-3
CASKRPLGLAGADTQYF
TGTGCCAGCAAAAGGCCTCTGGGACTAGCGGGAGCCGATACGCAGTATTTT
>TRBV6-1|.|.|TRBJ1-4
CASSDRKTIRGDEKLFF
TGTGCCAGCAGTGACAGGAAAACGATAAGGGGCGATGAAAAACTGTTTTTT
>TRBV25-1|.|.|TRBJ2-7
CASSVNYEQYF
TGTGCCAGCAGTGTCAACTACGAGCAGTACTTC
>TRBV4-1|.|once|TRBJ1-2
CASSQVGSTNYGYTF
TGCGCCAGCAGCCAAGTAGGTTCGACTAACTATGGCTACACCTTC
>TRBV30|.|.|TRBJ1-1
CAWSGGTGFEGTEAFF
TGTGCCTGGAGTGGAGGTACAGGGTTCGAGGGCACTGAAGCTTTCTTT
>TRBV13|TRBD2|.|TRBJ2-1
CASSFNRLAGGPGDEQFF
TGTGCCAGCAGCTTTAATCGCCTAGCGGGGGGGCCGGGTGATGAGCAGTTCTTC
>TRBV11-3|.|.|TRBJ2-1
CASSYPGLNEQFF
TGTGCCAGCAGTTACCCGGGTTTAAATGAGCAGTTCTTC
>TRBV12-3/TRBV12-4|TRBD1|.|TRBJ1-1
CASSSRGKTEAFF
TGTGCCAGCAGCTCCAGGGGGAAAACTGAAGCTTTCTTT
>TRBV30|TRBD1|once|TRBJ1-1
CAWTLAPTGVSHTEAFF
TGTGCCTGGACCCTAGCCCCGACAGGGGTGAGTCATACTGAAGCTTTCTTT
>TRBV30|.|once|TRBJ1-1
CAWRQENTEAFF
TGTGCCTGGAGACAGGAGAACACTGAAGCTTTCTTT
>TRBV12-5|TRBD2|.|TRBJ2-3
CASGYGTSGSRDTQYF
TGTGCTAGTGGTTATGGGACTAGCGGGAGTAGGGATACGCAGTATTTT
>TRBV15|.|.|TRBJ2-7
CATSTGGGLNSYEQYF
TGTGCCACCAGCACCGGAGGGGGTTTGAACTCCTACGAGCAGTACTTC
>TRBV24-1|.|.|TRBJ2-1
CATSDLLFRTLEEQFF
TGTGCCACCAGTGATTTGCTATTTAGGACCCTCGAGGAGCAGTTCTTC
>TRBV3-1/TRBV3-2|.|.|TRBJ1-2
CASSQYDGSALSF
TGTGCCAGCAGCCAGTACGACGGCAGCGCCCTTTCCTTC